These 22 T cell receptor beta chains were sequenced from one sample in a study of T-cell reconstitution after alpha-beta-depleted transplantation in children. Preparation of the TCRbeta library used unique molecular identifiers. Each CDR3 protein is one row after TCRdb ran MiXCR on the PCR reads. The sample has a few hundred thousand distinct CDR3 sequences; about 9.9% are singletons. The specimen was peripheral blood, collected 180 days after TCRalphabeta/CD19-depleted stem cell transplant. The receptor source for this set is a male patient between 2 and 10 years old who had a stem cell transplant for chronic granulomatous disease, so the T cells may come from the graft donor.

This clonotype was seen at least ten times. The rearrangement joins TRBV7-9 to TRBJ2-1; tentative D call: TRBD2 (5 bases). The CDR3 length is 15 residues. Germline V gene sequence: CDR1 SEHNR, CDR2 FQNEAQ (reference sequence). V lost 5 bases, J lost 3 bases, and 14 bases lay in between. The chain's CDR3 is CASSPRGRGYNEQFF. Written as DNA, the CDR3 is TGTGCCAGCAGCCCTAGAGGCCGGGGCTACAATGAGCAGTTCTTC.

This clonotype showed up many times. The chain carries TRBV7-8 and TRBJ2-1; D remains ambiguous. The CDR3 is 13 residues long. The V end lost 0 bases, the J end lost 4 bases, and 4 bases lay between the germline ends. Per germline, CDR1 SGHVS and CDR2 FQNEAQ. CDR3 sequence: CASSLAEYNEQFF. The CDR3 DNA follows: TGTGCCAGCAGCTTAGCGGAATACAATGAGCAGTTCTTC. Looking up the rest from reference TRBV7-8 and TRBJ2-1 gives the full variable domain: GAGVSQSPRYKVAKRGQDVALRCDPISGHVSLFWYQQALGQGPEFLTYFQNEAQLDKSGLPSDRFFAERPEGSVSTLKIQRTQQEDSAVYLCASSLAEYNEQFFGPGTRLTVL.

The sample holds many counts of this clonotype. CDR3: CASSLLAGGSYNEQFF. CDR3 DNA: TGCGCCAGCAGCCTTTTAGCGGGAGGCTCCTACAATGAGCAGTTCTTC. The chain employs TRBV5-1 and TRBJ2-1, with 10 bases aligning to TRBD2. Germline CDR1 reads SGHRS; CDR2 reads YFSETQ. The V and J ends lost 4 bases and 0 bases, in that order; junction bases with no gene match: 4. The CDR3 is 16 amino acids.

This clonotype showed up many times. V is TRBV28 and J is TRBJ1-2; 9 nucleotides line up with TRBD1. After removal of 3 bases from V and 4 bases from J, the junction contained 6 bases not matched to a gene. Germline V gene sequence: CDR1 MDHEN, CDR2 SYDVKM. The CDR3 sequence is 15 residues long. The chain's CDR3 is CASSFGQGTFYGYTF. For the CDR3, the DNA is TGTGCCAGCAGTTTTGGACAGGGGACCTTCTATGGCTACACCTTC.

This clonotype appeared many times. The rearrangement joins TRBV7-3 to TRBJ2-2; no clear D gene. Germline CDR1 and CDR2: SGHTA and FQGTGA. This CDR3 contains 17 residues. Trimming stripped 6 bases from V and 0 bases from J, with 17 bases between. The CDR3 reads CASRTLNWWANTGELFF. CDR3 nucleotide sequence: TGTGCCAGCAGGACCTTGAATTGGTGGGCGAACACCGGGGAGCTGTTTTTT.

This clonotype has ten or more counts. The rearrangement joins TRBV12-3 or TRBV12-4 to TRBJ2-7, with TRBD1 identical over 7 bases. Unmatched junction bases numbered 18, after V lost 5 bases and J lost 2 bases. The length of the CDR3 is 18 residues. CDR3 nucleotide sequence: TGTGCCAGCAGTCCCTGGGCAGGGGGAAAAGGTGGAACCTACGAGCAGTACTTC. It yields the protein CASSPWAGGKGGTYEQYF.

This clonotype showed up many times. The chain carries TRBV7-2 and TRBJ2-3; no firm D call. Germline CDR1 SGHTA, CDR2 FQGNSA. The CDR3 is 12 amino acids. V lost 7 bases to trimming and J lost 2 bases, with 7 bases between them. The CDR3 DNA is TGTGCCAGCACCCGACCCACAGATACGCAGTATTTT. The encoded protein is CASTRPTDTQYF. The variable domain in full, with the rest retrieved from reference TRBV7-2 and TRBJ2-3, is GAGVSQSPSNKVTEKGKDVELRCDPISGHTALYWYRQSLGQGLEFLIYFQGNSAPDKSGLPSDRFSAERTGGSVSTLTIQRTQQEDSAVYLCASTRPTDTQYFGPGTRLTVL.

The chain combines TRBV6-5 with TRBJ2-1; unclear D gene. The V end lost 2 bases, the J end lost 4 bases, and 6 bases lay between the germline ends. This CDR3 comprises 13 residues. Germline values: CDR1 MNHEY, CDR2 SVGAGI. The CDR3 coding sequence is TGTGCCAGCAGTTACGCCCCGTACAATGAGCAGTTCTTC. It specifies CASSYAPYNEQFF.

This clonotype has a count of ten or more. The chain links TRBV7-8 to TRBJ2-1; 8 positions match TRBD2. This CDR3 has 15 amino acids. Losses at the gene ends were 5 bases for V and 9 bases for J; bases not matched to a gene: 12. CDR1 SGHVS and CDR2 FQNEAQ come from the germline V gene. The CDR3 spells CASSQSWREAAEQFF. The CDR3 DNA reads as TGTGCCAGCAGCCAGTCCTGGCGGGAGGCGGCTGAGCAGTTCTTC.

This clonotype was counted between two and nine times. This rearrangement joins TRBV21-1 to TRBJ2-5; the D segment call TRBD1 is taken from the table without a DNA check. TRBV21-1 counts as a pseudogene. CDR3 length equals 15 residues. The CDR3, as DNA: TGTGCCAGCAGCAGCCCTGCGCGGCCTAGAAAGACCCAGTACTTC. Its translation is CASSSPARPRKTQYF.

This clonotype appeared many times. This chain links TRBV7-6 with TRBJ2-5; no firm D call. Germline CDR1 is SGHVS and CDR2 is FNYEAQ. This CDR3 region has 12 residues. V was shortened by 4 bases and J by 0 bases, with 3 bases between the two germline ends. Here the CDR3 reads CASSWYQETQYF. The CDR3 DNA reads as TGTGCCAGCAGCTGGTACCAAGAGACCCAGTACTTC.

This clonotype appeared a few times. The chain carries TRBV12-3 or TRBV12-4 and TRBJ2-1; 9 bases fit TRBD2. Germline trimming cut 7 bases from V and 6 bases from J; bases unmatched to any gene: 7. The CDR3 runs 14 residues. The chain's CDR3 is CASTYSGGLNEQFF. In DNA form, the CDR3 reads TGTGCCAGCACCTATAGCGGGGGCCTCAATGAGCAGTTCTTC.

This clonotype was seen at least ten times. This chain connects TRBV5-5 to TRBJ2-3; no firm D call. V dropped 4 bases and J dropped 2 bases, with 14 bases sitting between them. Germline V CDR1 and CDR2: SGHKS, YYEKEE (reference sequence). This CDR3 contains 15 residues. The CDR3 DNA follows: TGTGCCAGCAGCCCCCGTTTCGGCCCCACAGATACGCAGTATTTT. Its protein is CASSPRFGPTDTQYF.

This clonotype was seen a few times. The CDR3 region is CASSIFGGRYEQYF. The CDR3 region has the DNA TGTGCCAGTAGTATTTTCGGGGGAAGGTACGAGCAGTACTTC. This chain links TRBV19 with TRBJ2-7, with a weak D call TRBD2 (6 bases). This CDR3 has 14 amino acids. CDR1 is LNHDA, CDR2 SQIVND, per germline (reference sequence). V was shortened by 3 bases and J by 4 bases, with 13 bases between the two germline ends.

With regard to this clonotype: This may stem from a read error, because a much larger clone lies one nucleotide away. This chain links TRBV6-1 with TRBJ1-2, with D hard to call. The germline gives CDR1 MNHNS, CDR2 SASEGT. V was pared by 8 bases and J by 12 bases, with 19 bases between. The CDR3 has 12 residues. CDR3 sequence: CASLKGVGGDTF. CDR3 sequence (DNA): TGTGCCAGCTTGAAGGGAGTGGGCGGCGACACCTTC.

This clonotype was found a few times. The rearrangement links TRBV10-3 to TRBJ2-5; D gene uncertain. Per the germline V gene, CDR1 is ENHRY and CDR2 is SYGVKD. V was shortened by 6 bases and J by 5 bases, with 10 bases between the two germline ends. The CDR3 contains 12 residues. CDR3 amino acids: CAISSLGETQYF. DNA of the CDR3: TGTGCCATCAGCTCCCTTGGGGAGACCCAGTACTTC.

In this sample, this clonotype turned up many times. V gene TRBV9 combines with J gene TRBJ2-3; 10 bases agree with TRBD1. This CDR3 region has 17 residues. V dropped 3 bases and J dropped 6; count of bases not matched to a gene: 13. Germline V gene lookup returns CDR1 SGDLS and CDR2 YYNGEE. CDR3 sequence: CASSAGGDRGLKDTQYF. DNA for the CDR3: TGTGCCAGCAGCGCGGGGGGGGACAGGGGCTTGAAGGATACGCAGTATTTT.

This clonotype was recorded at least ten times. The V call is TRBV12-3 or TRBV12-4, the J call TRBJ2-7; D gene unclear. The V end was cut by 1 base, the J end by 4 bases, with 5 bases between. The CDR3 loop spans 12 amino acids. The chain's CDR3 is CASSLELYEQYF. In nucleotides, the CDR3 is TGTGCCAGCAGTTTAGAGTTATACGAGCAGTACTTC.

Ten or more counts support this clonotype. The V call is TRBV28, the J call TRBJ2-4; 8 bases map to TRBD2. Trimming removed 6 bases from V and 0 bases from J; junction bases left unmatched: 10. The CDR3 is 17 amino acids. Per germline, CDR1 MDHEN and CDR2 SYDVKM. The CDR3 here is CASRGEGLAGAKNIQYF. Written as DNA, the CDR3 is TGTGCCAGCAGAGGGGAGGGGCTAGCGGGAGCCAAAAACATTCAGTACTTC.

This clonotype came up many times. This rearrangement joins TRBV6-2 or TRBV6-3 to TRBJ1-1; the D gene is possibly TRBD1 (5 bases). The CDR3 has 17 amino acids. CDR1 and CDR2 from the germline V gene are MNHEY and SVGEGT. With 2 bases removed from V and 0 bases from J, the gap between germline ends came to 16 bases. The DNA for the CDR3 is TGTGCCAGCAGTTACATCCGGACACTCTTCATGAACACTGAAGCTTTCTTT. Translated, it gives CASSYIRTLFMNTEAFF.

This clonotype showed up many times. This rearrangement joins TRBV29-1 to TRBJ2-1, with unresolved D. Germline values: CDR1 SQVTM, CDR2 ANQGSEA. The CDR3 spans 13 residues. Between the trimmed V and J ends, which lost 1 base and 2 bases, there was a span of 6 bases. CDR3 sequence: CSVEGGAYNEQFF. Written as DNA, the CDR3 is TGCAGCGTTGAAGGGGGTGCCTACAATGAGCAGTTCTTC.

This clonotype has ten or more counts. The J gene is TRBJ1-5, the V gene TRBV2; D perhaps matches TRBD1 (5 bases). The germline CDR1 and CDR2 sequences are SNHLY and FYNNEI. The CDR3 length is 17 residues. Trimming removed 4 bases at V and 2 bases at J, with 18 bases between. The DNA of the CDR3 is TGTGCCAGCAGTGCCCCTGGTGGGGGAGTTGGCAATCAGCCCCAGCATTTT. It specifies CASSAPGGGVGNQPQHF.